The entry that follows covers one TCR beta chain sequence. Its antigen is still unknown. Base qualities are missing; no much larger clone stands one base away. The entry originates in a study of blood T cell repertoires in COVID-19 (dated by TCRdb to about 2020). For the study in its entirety: Samples covering the acute and convalescent phases of COVID-19 were provided by collaborators in the United States, Italy and Spain. The prospective study material was composed of cDNA or gDNA derived from T cells, B-cell-depleted T cells, or PBMCs. Subjects who had been exposed to COVID-19, were actively infected with it, or had recovered from it provided the deeply sampled blood TCRbeta repertoires that made up the dataset. The repertoires were released in a freely available public database intended as a resource for research on the immune response to SARS-CoV-2. Samples came from the ongoing ImmuneRACE study (first 160 participants) plus 1,254 subjects from 6 global collaborators. Nearly every sample came with metadata listing a de-identified subject ID, COVID-19 status, age in years and sex. Where available, HLA class I and class II types were taken from metadata supplied by the sample provider and were not determined by assay-based typing.

The immunoSEQ Assay, a bias-controlled multiplex PCR, was used to amplify TCRbeta CDR3 regions from genomic DNA. The published analysis was carried out like this. The number of nucleated cells in each sample was estimated from the amplification of reference gene primers within the assay. To quantify the absolute abundance of each unique TCRbeta CDR3 rearrangement, sequence reads were collapsed and filtered. For each sample, productive Simpson clonality was calculated as the square root of Simpson's diversity index over productive rearrangements. This immuneACCESS table, as held by TCRdb, lists in-frame sequences with V and J called but not all clones. Of the missing ones, under half trace to an unresolved V gene in checked studies; the others have no known cause. The V and J calls and clone size were taken over from that table, and D and trimming were inferred from the DNA. In this sample the table shows fewer than 90,000 clones, over 75% of which occur a single time. The top ten constitute 11% of the sample.

Via the germline V gene, CDR1 is SGDLS and CDR2 YYNGEE. The CDR3 has 19 amino acids, counting the end cysteine and phenylalanine. The retained sequence is limited to the CDR3, 57 bases, with the frame set at the first base. After removal of 5 bases from V and 0 bases from J, the junction retains 15 bases not matched to a gene. Whole blood was collected in K2EDTA tubes by collaborating institutions according to the institutions' own protocols. For TCRbeta analysis, collaborators shipped samples as frozen whole blood, isolated PBMCs, or DNA extracted from either of those sample types. On the study overall, not on this receptor specifically: Clinical and demographic metadata were provided uncurated, with the amount varying by source and participant.

The rearrangement combines TRBV9 with TRBJ2-2, with 8 bases in between that match TRBD2. The sequenced sample consisted of peripheral blood. This clonotype was obtained from a man aged 45-60 years with acute or convalescent COVID-19. The CDR3 has the sequence CASRRGSGLAGSNTGELFF. In nucleotides, the sequence is TGTGCCAGCAGGAGGGGGAGTGGTTTAGCGGGATCGAACACCGGGGAGCTGTTTTTT.